Below, one TCR beta chain is given with its context. What this receptor recognizes is not known. Per-base qualities were not stored, and no clone one base away is much larger. In this study, focal radiation therapy paired with CTLA-4 blockade (ipilimumab) was tested in patients who had chemo-refractory metastatic non-small-cell lung cancer. The source of the sample is a study of radiotherapy plus CTLA-4 blockade in lung cancer (dated by TCRdb to between 2018 and 2020). In the study overall: Objective responses were observed in more than 15% of enrolled patients, and disease control was achieved in less than 35%. Overall study outcomes, separate from this receptor: The strongest predictors of response were reported to be early dynamic shifts in blood T cell clones along with a rise in serum interferon-beta following radiation. TCR clones derived from tumors expanded in peripheral blood after treatment with radiotherapy and ipilimumab.

Library construction relied on the immunoSEQ multiplex PCR assay. Not all clones reach the TCRdb copy of this immuneACCESS table, which keeps in-frame sequences only. Checked studies attribute under half of the gap to unresolved V genes and leave the rest unexplained. The sample table shows about 120,000 clones, and about four fifths are seen once. The ten biggest clones cover roughly 3.3% of the sample. V is cut by 5 bases and J by 4 bases, and the space between the germline ends is 14 bases. The CDR3, from cysteine to phenylalanine, totals 14 residues. Only the CDR3 DNA is retained, 42 bases long and in frame from the first base. The germline V gene (reference sequence) provides CDR1 SEHNR and CDR2 FQNEAQ.

This receptor was taken from a human donor with non-small cell lung cancer that progressed on radiotherapy plus ipilimumab. Some clones in this sample may be carry-over from other donors' samples. This sequence uses TRBV7-9 and TRBJ1-1; TRBD1 is possibly the D segment (5 matching bases). The source was peripheral blood, collected from a patient treated with radiotherapy plus ipilimumab. At the DNA level, the sequence is TGTGCCAGCAGCGTCCATCAGGGAGGCACTGAAGCTTTCTTT. Its protein is CASSVHQGGTEAFF.